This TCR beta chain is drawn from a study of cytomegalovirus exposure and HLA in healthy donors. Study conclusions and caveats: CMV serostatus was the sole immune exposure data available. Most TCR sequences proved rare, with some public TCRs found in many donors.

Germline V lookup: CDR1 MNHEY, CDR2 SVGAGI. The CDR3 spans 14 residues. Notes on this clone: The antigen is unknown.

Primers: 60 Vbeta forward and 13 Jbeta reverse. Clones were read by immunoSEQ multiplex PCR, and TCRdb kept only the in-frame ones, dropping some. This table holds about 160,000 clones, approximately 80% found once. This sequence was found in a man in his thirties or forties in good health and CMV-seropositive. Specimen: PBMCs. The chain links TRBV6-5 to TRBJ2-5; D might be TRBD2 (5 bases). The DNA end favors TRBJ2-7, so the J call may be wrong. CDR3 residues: CASSYVGSSYEQYF. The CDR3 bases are TGTGCCAGCAGTTACGTAGGGAGCTCCTACGAGCAGTACTTC.